Each of the 27 T cell receptor beta chains below was sequenced from the same sample in a study of T cell responses to AZD1222 COVID-19 vaccine. Generated by immunoSEQ multiplex PCR, the TCRdb table keeps only in-frame clones and is missing some. The sample lists roughly 180,000 clones, about nine tenths occurring once. Sequencing used peripheral blood, obtained 28 days after the second AZD1222 dose. The source is an adult who received the AZD1222 COVID-19 vaccine.

This CDR3 reads CASSITGVRGNQPQHF. DNA of the CDR3: TGTGCCAGCAGTATAACAGGGGTTCGGGGCAATCAGCCCCAGCATTTT. The chain links TRBV28 to TRBJ1-5; TRBD1 matches 7 bases. After removal of 5 bases from V and 2 bases from J, the junction contained 9 bases not matched to a gene. From germline, CDR1 is MDHEN and CDR2 SYDVKM. This CDR3 spans 16 amino acids.

The chain employs TRBV4-1 and TRBJ2-3, with D unresolved. This CDR3 region has 15 residues. Germline CDR1 is MGHRA and CDR2 is YSYEKL. Deletions cut 4 bases from V and 3 bases from J, with 14 bases between. CDR3: CASSPLGMRTDTQYF. The CDR3 region has the DNA TGCGCCAGCAGCCCCTTGGGGATGCGTACAGATACGCAGTATTTT.

The chain carries TRBV27 and TRBJ1-2; D not resolved. The germline gives CDR1 MNHEY, CDR2 SMNVEV (reference sequence). CDR3 length: 14 amino acids. Trimming removed 0 bases from V and 4 bases from J, with 9 bases in between. CDR3 sequence (DNA): TGTGCCAGCAGTTTATCGAGCGGAACCTATGGCTACACCTTC. It yields the protein CASSLSSGTYGYTF.

V and J are TRBV18 and TRBJ1-6; D unresolved. V lost 5 bases and J lost 7, with 12 bases in between. Germline-derived CDR1 and CDR2 are KGHSH and LQKENI. The CDR3 covers 14 residues. The CDR3 sequence: CASSSVGRNSPLHF. CDR3 coding DNA: TGTGCCAGCTCATCGGTAGGGCGGAATTCACCCCTCCACTTT.

V gene TRBV19 combines with J gene TRBJ1-4, with 10 positions matching TRBD1. There are 14 residues in the CDR3. Looked up from germline, CDR1 is LNHDA and CDR2 is SQIVND (reference sequence). The trim removed 8 bases at V and 7 bases at J, leaving 7 bases unmatched. In nucleotides, the CDR3 is TGTGCCAGTCGCCGGACAGGGGGAGGTGAAAAACTGTTTTTT. Translation: CASRRTGGGEKLFF.

The chain carries TRBV7-2 and TRBJ1-2; a weak D match, TRBD1 (6 bases). Trimming removed 4 bases at V and 7 bases at J, with 13 bases between. CDR1 is SGHTA, CDR2 FQGNSA, per germline. The CDR3 covers 13 residues. In DNA form, the CDR3 reads TGTGCCAGCAGCTCAGAGGGGGGAAGTGGCTACACCTTC. Translating gives CASSSEGGSGYTF.

This chain joins TRBV28 and TRBJ2-6; the D is unclear. The CDR3 has 13 amino acids. Looked up from germline, CDR1 is MDHEN and CDR2 is SYDVKM. Trimming removed 6 bases from V and 0 bases from J, with 3 bases in between. CDR3 in amino acids: CASRNSGANVLTF. The CDR3 nucleotides are TGTGCCAGCAGGAACTCTGGGGCCAACGTCCTGACTTTC.

This rearrangement joins TRBV13 to TRBJ2-1; TRBD2 might be the D (7 bases). In germline, CDR1 is PRHDT, CDR2 FYEKMQ (reference sequence). The CDR3 has 13 amino acids. V lost 7 bases and J lost 4, with 11 bases in between. CDR3 residues: CASKGGNYNEQFF. Written as DNA, the CDR3 is TGTGCCAGCAAGGGGGGGAATTACAATGAGCAGTTCTTC.

This clone has more than one count but fewer than ten. The chain recombines TRBV28 with TRBJ1-2; weak D call: TRBD1 (5 bases). The CDR3 is made up of 13 amino acids. Germline V gives CDR1 MDHEN, CDR2 SYDVKM. V was pared by 6 bases and J by 8 bases, with 16 bases between. The CDR3 protein is CASSPPRGGGYTF. CDR3 nucleotides: TGTGCCAGCAGCCCTCCCCGGGGGGGAGGCTACACCTTC.

DNA for the CDR3: TGTGCCAGCCTACAGGGACCCCTTAATTCACCCCTCCACTTT. Translated, it gives CASLQGPLNSPLHF. The chain recombines TRBV10-3 with TRBJ1-6; TRBD1 is a possible D gene (6 bases). Germline CDR1 ENHRY, CDR2 SYGVKD. The CDR3 runs 14 residues. Trimming removed 10 bases at V and 6 bases at J, with 16 bases between.

The gene calls are TRBV5-3 and TRBJ2-5; 11 bases fit TRBD1. TRBV5-3 is annotated as an ORF whose role is uncertain. With 8 bases clipped from V and 3 bases from J, the junction kept 6 bases outside the gene matches. The CDR3 has 14 residues. The CDR3 reads CASEDRGLEETQYF. CDR3 sequence (DNA): TGTGCCAGTGAGGACAGGGGGCTTGAAGAGACCCAGTACTTC.

This chain uses TRBV28 with TRBJ1-4, with D hard to call. CDR1 is MDHEN and CDR2 is SYDVKM in the germline V gene. V lost 1 base to trimming and J lost 0 bases, with 6 bases between them. There are 15 residues in the CDR3. The CDR3 sequence is CASSLYDATNEKLFF. DNA of the CDR3: TGTGCCAGCAGTTTATACGACGCAACTAATGAAAAACTGTTTTTT.

This clone showed up just once. The chain uses TRBV11-2 and TRBJ1-3; D ambiguous. This CDR3 is 14 amino acids long. V shed 5 bases and J shed 0 bases, with 8 bases lying between them. The germline CDR1 and CDR2 sequences are SGHAT and FQNNGV. The CDR3 is CASSPVGSGNTIYF. The DNA for the CDR3 is TGTGCCAGCAGCCCTGTGGGCTCTGGAAACACCATATATTTT. The full variable domain, with the rest looked up from reference TRBV11-2 and TRBJ1-3, is EAGVAQSPRYKIIEKRQSVAFWCNPISGHATLYWYQQILGQGPKLLIQFQNNGVVDDSQLPKDRFSAERLKGVDSTLKIQPAKLEDSAVYLCASSPVGSGNTIYFGEGSWLTVV.

The chain has TRBV7-3 and TRBJ2-1; D gene unclear. The V end lost 4 bases, the J end lost 0 bases, and 10 bases lay between the germline ends. CDR3 length: 15 residues. From germline, CDR1 is SGHTA and CDR2 FQGTGA. For the CDR3, the DNA is TGTGCCAGCAGCTCCTACCCGAGCTCCTACAATGAGCAGTTCTTC. This gives the protein CASSSYPSSYNEQFF.

This chain links TRBV30 with TRBJ2-7, with 10 bases aligning to TRBD2. The CDR3 consists of 16 residues. V dropped 5 bases and J dropped 2; count of bases not matched to a gene: 12. CDR1 GTSNPN and CDR2 SVGIG come from the germline V gene (reference sequence). CDR3 DNA sequence: TGTGCCTGGGCCTCCCTTCTAGCGGGAGAACCCTACGAGCAGTACTTC. Translating it yields CAWASLLAGEPYEQYF.

The rearrangement uses TRBV4-2 and TRBJ2-1; D ambiguous. The CDR3 totals 12 residues. CDR1 is LGHNA and CDR2 is YNFKEQ in the germline V gene. Trimming shortened V by 3 bases and J by 6 bases, and 6 bases separated the two germline ends. The CDR3 DNA reads TGTGCCAGCAGCCAGGGTCCCAATGAGCAGTTCTTC. Translated, it gives CASSQGPNEQFF.

The chain is built from TRBV6-5 and TRBJ2-3; no firm D call. The CDR3 is 14 residues long. The germline CDR1 and CDR2 sequences are MNHEY and SVGAGI. V was trimmed by 7 bases and J by 2 bases, leaving 13 bases between them. The CDR3 DNA is TGTGCCAGCACAGGCTCGGGTTTCACAGATACGCAGTATTTT. Protein: CASTGSGFTDTQYF.

The chain carries TRBV2 and TRBJ2-1; 12 positions match TRBD2. The length of the CDR3 is 16 residues. Trimming cost V 6 bases and J 8 bases; bases outside gene matches: 11. Germline loops: CDR1 SNHLY, CDR2 FYNNEI. CDR3 DNA: TGTGCCAGCAGACGATCTAGCGGGAGGGCCCTCGATGAGCAGTTCTTC. Protein: CASRRSSGRALDEQFF.

The V gene is TRBV19, the J gene TRBJ1-5; a possible D gene is TRBD1 (6 bases). The CDR3 sequence is 18 residues long. The germline gives CDR1 LNHDA, CDR2 SQIVND (reference sequence). Trimming took off 0 bases at V and 2 bases at J, with 17 bases between the two ends. The CDR3 here is CASSIEIPGAIGNQPQHF. In DNA, the CDR3 is TGTGCCAGTAGTATAGAAATCCCGGGGGCTATTGGCAATCAGCCCCAGCATTTT.

The chain combines TRBV7-9 with TRBJ2-1; the D is unclear. CDR3 length: 15 residues. The germline CDR1 and CDR2 sequences are SEHNR and FQNEAQ (reference sequence). V was pared by 0 bases and J by 4 bases, with 10 bases between. The chain's CDR3 is CASSLALPGYNEQFF. Here the CDR3 DNA reads TGTGCCAGCAGCTTAGCTCTCCCGGGTTACAATGAGCAGTTCTTC.

J is TRBJ2-7 and V is TRBV7-2; 7 bases map to TRBD1. Trimming removed 5 bases from V and 1 base from J; junction bases left unmatched: 8. Germline V CDR1 and CDR2: SGHTA, FQGNSA. This CDR3 comprises 15 residues. This CDR3 reads CASSLERGPSYEQYF. CDR3 sequence (DNA): TGTGCCAGCAGCCTAGAGAGGGGGCCTTCCTACGAGCAGTACTTC.

The chain has TRBV27 and TRBJ2-1, with 14 bases lining up with TRBD2. Germline V gene sequence: CDR1 MNHEY, CDR2 SMNVEV (reference sequence). With V trimmed by 5 bases and J by 4 bases, 7 bases remained unmatched. The CDR3 totals 17 residues. CDR3 loop: CASSPPGLAGVYNEQFF. The CDR3 DNA follows: TGTGCCAGCAGTCCCCCGGGACTAGCGGGAGTTTACAATGAGCAGTTCTTC.

The chain is built from TRBV3-1 (or the pseudogene TRBV3-2) and TRBJ2-1, with D possibly being TRBD1 or TRBD2 (6 bases each). The CDR3 totals 14 residues. The germline V and J ends were trimmed by 4 bases and 8 bases, with 15 bases remaining between them. Germline values: CDR1 LGHDT, CDR2 YNNKEL (reference sequence). CDR3 DNA: TGTGCCAGCAGCCGCGGGACAATGGGCGATGAGCAGTTCTTC. The encoded protein is CASSRGTMGDEQFF.

CDR3 coding DNA: TGTGCCAGCAGTTCAACATCGAGCTCCTACGAGCAGTACTTC. Translated: CASSSTSSSYEQYF. This chain uses TRBV28 with TRBJ2-7; no clear D. This CDR3 contains 14 residues. CDR1 is MDHEN and CDR2 is SYDVKM in the germline V gene. V gave up 4 bases and J gave up 0 bases, with 10 bases separating them.

This chain uses TRBV28 with TRBJ2-1; D is ambiguous. The CDR3 extends over 16 amino acids. Per the germline V gene, CDR1 is MDHEN and CDR2 is SYDVKM. Trimming removed 6 bases at V and 5 bases at J, with 20 bases between. CDR3 region: CASSEERFFINNEQFF. CDR3 bases: TGTGCCAGCAGCGAAGAGAGGTTCTTCATCAACAATGAGCAGTTCTTC.

As for this clone: The sample contains more than one DNA sequence encoding this CDR3. The chain uses TRBV5-1 and TRBJ1-6; TRBD1 matches 9 bases. J was trimmed by 5 bases and V by 4 bases; bases with no gene match: 4. The germline V gene has CDR1 SGHRS and CDR2 YFSETQ. This CDR3 has 15 amino acids. This chain's CDR3 is CASSLGQGDNSPLHF. CDR3 DNA: TGCGCCAGCAGCCTGGGACAGGGCGATAATTCACCCCTCCACTTT.

This chain uses TRBV7-2 with TRBJ2-1; 10 bases fit TRBD2. Germline assignment: CDR1 SGHTA and CDR2 FQGNSA. V dropped 5 bases and J dropped 9; count of bases not matched to a gene: 10. CDR3 length: 15 amino acids. The CDR3 region is CASSPFEREGLEQFF. Here the CDR3 DNA reads TGTGCCAGCAGCCCCTTCGAGCGGGAGGGCCTTGAGCAGTTCTTC. Complete variable domain (other parts from reference TRBV7-2 and TRBJ2-1): GAGVSQSPSNKVTEKGKDVELRCDPISGHTALYWYRQSLGQGLEFLIYFQGNSAPDKSGLPSDRFSAERTGGSVSTLTIQRTQQEDSAVYLCASSPFEREGLEQFFGPGTRLTVL.